Following are 20 T cell receptor beta chains from one sample sequenced in a study of prognosis after radiotherapy for stage I lung cancer. Amplification of the TCR beta CDR3 (from genomic DNA) was done by two-round multiplex PCR. Every TRBV and TRBJ gene had its own specific primer in first-round PCR. MiXCR, applied by TCRdb to the multiplex PCR reads, yields one record per CDR3 protein. The sample contains some 17,000 distinct CDR3 sequences, roughly 30% of which appear only once. The input for sequencing was PBMCs, taken before or after stereotactic body radiation therapy (not recorded which). The source of these receptors is a donor over 45 with non-small cell lung cancer.

The sample holds many counts of this clonotype. V usage is TRBV20-1 and J usage is TRBJ2-7; 7 positions agree with TRBD1. Germline loops: CDR1 DFQATT, CDR2 SNEGSKA (reference sequence). J lost 2 bases, V lost 3 bases, and 7 bases had no gene match. The CDR3 loop spans 14 amino acids. The CDR3 sequence: CSASLPGQTYEQYF. CDR3 nucleotide sequence: TGCAGTGCTAGCCTCCCGGGACAGACCTACGAGCAGTACTTC.

Many counts were recorded for this clonotype. This rearrangement joins TRBV9 to TRBJ1-1; 7 bases agree with TRBD1. This CDR3 comprises 13 residues. V dropped 3 bases and J dropped 6; count of bases not matched to a gene: 5. The germline V gene encodes CDR1 SGDLS and CDR2 YYNGEE. The CDR3 coding sequence is TGTGCCAGCAGCGAGAGGGGGCTCTCTGAAGCTTTCTTT. This sequence encodes CASSERGLSEAFF.

The V call is TRBV7-6, the J call TRBJ1-5, with D hard to call. Germline assignment: CDR1 SGHVS and CDR2 FNYEAQ. This CDR3 spans 13 amino acids. Trimming cost V 5 bases and J 7 bases, with 12 bases left between them. The CDR3 reads CASSLVGDQPQHF. The CDR3 DNA sequence: TGTGCCAGCAGCCTAGTGGGAGACCAGCCCCAGCATTTT.

The table lists this clonotype with many counts. This rearrangement joins TRBV2 to TRBJ2-1; no definite D call. The germline V gene encodes CDR1 SNHLY and CDR2 FYNNEI. V lost 3 bases, J lost 7 bases, and 4 bases lay in between. This CDR3 has 11 residues. CDR3 loop: CASSDSNEQFF. CDR3 bases: TGTGCCAGCAGTGATAGTAATGAGCAGTTCTTC.

This clonotype has at least ten counts. The rearrangement links TRBV7-9 to TRBJ2-1, with D unresolved. V gave up 3 bases and J gave up 7 bases, with 4 bases separating them. CDR3 size: 11 residues. Germline CDR1 SEHNR, CDR2 FQNEAQ (reference sequence). The CDR3 protein is CASSLQNEQFF. In DNA, the CDR3 is TGTGCCAGCAGCTTGCAAAATGAGCAGTTCTTC.

The chain has TRBV20-1 and TRBJ2-7; 8 nucleotides match TRBD1. V gave up 0 bases and J gave up 5 bases; unmatched junction bases: 9. Germline CDR1 and CDR2: DFQATT and SNEGSKA (reference sequence). The CDR3 loop spans 15 amino acids. The CDR3 sequence is CSARDGDRSDNEQYF. CDR3 sequence (DNA): TGCAGTGCTAGAGATGGGGACAGGTCGGATAACGAGCAGTACTTC.

This clonotype was counted ten times or more. The V and J genes are TRBV6-1 and TRBJ2-3; D might be TRBD2 (6 bases). The V gene lost 3 bases and the J gene lost 1 base, with 17 bases spanning the gap. Germline loops: CDR1 MNHNS, CDR2 SASEGT. This CDR3 is 17 amino acids long. CDR3 bases: TGTGCCAGCAGTGAGAGGCGGGATATAGTTGGCACAGATACGCAGTATTTT. Its translation: CASSERRDIVGTDTQYF.

Many counts were recorded for this clonotype. The chain combines TRBV9 with TRBJ2-1, with 13 nucleotides matching TRBD2. Germline values: CDR1 SGDLS, CDR2 YYNGEE. The CDR3 runs to 16 residues. V was pared by 4 bases and J by 4 bases, with 5 bases of the junction left unmatched. The CDR3 nucleotides read TGTGCCAGCAGCTCCGGGACTAGCGGGATATACAATGAGCAGTTCTTC. The encoded protein is CASSSGTSGIYNEQFF.

This clonotype was recorded at least ten times. This chain connects TRBV28 to TRBJ2-2; D is undetermined. With 4 bases removed from V and 0 bases from J, the gap between germline ends came to 9 bases. Looked up from germline, CDR1 is MDHEN and CDR2 is SYDVKM. The CDR3 runs 15 residues. CDR3 region: CASSSYPANTGELFF. CDR3 coding DNA: TGTGCCAGCAGTTCTTATCCGGCGAACACCGGGGAGCTGTTTTTT.

This clonotype was counted many times. V is TRBV11-1 and J is TRBJ2-1; 9 bases align to TRBD2. V dropped 6 bases and J dropped 4; count of bases not matched to a gene: 10. CDR3 size: 16 residues. Looked up from germline, CDR1 is SGHAT and CDR2 is FQDESV (reference sequence). The CDR3 sequence: CASSKVVTSGYNEQFF. CDR3 in DNA: TGTGCCAGCAGTAAGGTCGTGACTAGCGGATACAATGAGCAGTTCTTC.

There are many counts of this clonotype. The J gene is TRBJ2-5, the V gene TRBV30; 12 positions match TRBD1. The CDR3 covers 15 residues. The germline gives CDR1 GTSNPN, CDR2 SVGIG (reference sequence). Trimming removed 2 bases from V and 5 bases from J; junction bases left unmatched: 6. The DNA of the CDR3 is TGTGCCTGGAGTCCGGGACAGGGGGCGCGGGAGACCCAGTACTTC. The encoded protein is CAWSPGQGARETQYF.

V gene TRBV20-1 combines with J gene TRBJ2-5; D uncertain. The CDR3 consists of 15 residues. The germline V gene encodes CDR1 DFQATT and CDR2 SNEGSKA (reference sequence). The ends were cut back, 3 bases at V and 0 bases at J, with 14 bases in the middle. In DNA form, the CDR3 reads TGCAGTGCTAGGGGATACACGGTCAACCAAGAGACCCAGTACTTC. It specifies CSARGYTVNQETQYF.

The chain combines TRBV28 with TRBJ2-7, with D unclear. Looked up from germline, CDR1 is MDHEN and CDR2 is SYDVKM. The CDR3 has 13 residues. Trimming removed 1 base from V and 5 bases from J, with 9 bases in between. The CDR3: CASSLLRVDEQYF. The CDR3 region has the DNA TGTGCCAGCAGTTTATTAAGGGTGGACGAGCAGTACTTC. Together with reference TRBV28 and TRBJ2-7, the CDR3 gives the full variable domain: DVKVTQSSRYLVKRTGEKVFLECVQDMDHENMFWYRQDPGLGLRLIYFSYDVKMKEKGDIPEGYSVSREKKERFSLILESASTNQTSMYLCASSLLRVDEQYFGPGTRLTVT.

This clonotype occurred many times. The J gene is TRBJ2-7, the V gene TRBV29-1; 12 nucleotides align to TRBD2. The V gene end was trimmed by 6 bases and the J gene end by 0 bases; junction bases not matched to a gene: 9. The CDR3 sequence is 16 residues long. Germline values: CDR1 SQVTM, CDR2 ANQGSEA. The CDR3 sequence is CSVETSSGRASYEQYF. The CDR3 DNA follows: TGCAGCGTAGAGACATCTAGCGGGAGGGCCTCCTACGAGCAGTACTTC.

The chain joins TRBV5-6 to TRBJ2-7; D gene ambiguous. Trimming removed 3 bases at V and 3 bases at J, with 16 bases between. The CDR3 length is 15 residues. Per germline, CDR1 SGHDT and CDR2 YYEEEE. The CDR3 reads CASSSLGQLIYEQYF. The CDR3 bases are TGTGCCAGCAGCTCTTTGGGCCAGCTGATCTACGAGCAGTACTTC. Full variable domain (missing parts from reference TRBV5-6 and TRBJ2-7): DAGVTQSPTHLIKTRGQQVTLRCSPKSGHDTVSWYQQALGQGPQFIFQYYEEEERQRGNFPDRFSGHQFPNYSSELNVNALLLGDSALYLCASSSLGQLIYEQYFGPGTRLTVT.

Remarks on this clonotype: It differs at one base from a far larger clone, so likely a read error. The chain joins TRBV6-4 to TRBJ1-5, with 8 bases matching TRBD1. The junction had 7 bases not matched to a gene; V was cut back by 10 bases and J by 2 bases. Germline CDR1 and CDR2: MRHNA and SNTAGT. CDR3 length: 14 residues. CDR3 sequence (DNA): TGTGCCATCAGGCGGACAGGGCGCAATCAGCCCCAGCATTTT. Translation gives CAIRRTGRNQPQHF.

On this clonotype: One base separates it from a far larger clone, so it is likely a read error. The genes are TRBV6-4 and TRBJ2-3; D ambiguous. CDR3 size: 11 residues. V dropped 9 bases and J dropped 2 bases, with 6 bases sitting between them. Germline V gives CDR1 MRHNA, CDR2 SNTAGT. The CDR3 region is CARATTDTQYF. CDR3 DNA: TGTGCCAGAGCAACCACAGATACGCAGTATTTT.

The gene calls are TRBV2 and TRBJ1-5, with D uncertain. Germline lookup yields CDR1 SNHLY and CDR2 FYNNEI. Trimming removed 9 bases at V and 7 bases at J, with 19 bases between. The CDR3 has 14 residues. CDR3 region: CASEYEASSQPQHF. The DNA for the CDR3 is TGTGCCAGTGAATATGAGGCAAGCAGCCAGCCCCAGCATTTT.

Details on this clonotype: Being one base from a much bigger clone, this may be a read error. The rearrangement uses TRBV7-2 and TRBJ1-6; no clear D. The length of the CDR3 is 18 residues. Between the trimmed V and J ends, which lost 5 bases and 7 bases, there was a span of 24 bases. Germline CDR1 is SGHTA and CDR2 is FQGNSA. The CDR3 protein is CASSLVLAANSSNSPLHF. For the CDR3, the DNA is TGTGCCAGCAGCCTCGTCCTAGCGGCAAACTCCTCCAATTCACCCCTCCACTTT.

Concerning this clonotype itself: With a far larger clone one base away, a read error is the likely cause. The chain is built from TRBV6-4 and TRBJ2-1; 7 bases map to TRBD1. CDR1 is MRHNA, CDR2 SNTAGT, per germline. The CDR3 contains 12 residues. CDR3 sequence reads: CASTDRFNEQLF. CDR3 nucleotide sequence: TGTGCCAGCACGGACAGGTTCAATGAGCAGTTATTC.